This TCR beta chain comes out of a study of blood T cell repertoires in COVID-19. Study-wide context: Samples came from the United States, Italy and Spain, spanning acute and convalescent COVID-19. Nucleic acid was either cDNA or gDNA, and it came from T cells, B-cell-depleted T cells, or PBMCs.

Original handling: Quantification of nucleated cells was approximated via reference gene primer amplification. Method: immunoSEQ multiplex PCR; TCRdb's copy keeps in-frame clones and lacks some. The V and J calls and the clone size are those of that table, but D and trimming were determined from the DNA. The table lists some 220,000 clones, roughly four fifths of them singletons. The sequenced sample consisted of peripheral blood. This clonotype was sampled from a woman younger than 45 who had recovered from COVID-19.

The CDR3, as DNA: TGTGCCAGCAGCCCTACCGGGACAGACATTAACTATGGCTACACCTTC. Its translation: CASSPTGTDINYGYTF. The J gene is TRBJ1-2, the V gene TRBV5-4, with 7 bases aligning to TRBD1. Germline assignment: CDR1 SGHNT and CDR2 YYREEE (reference sequence). CDR3 length: 16 residues. V was pared by 4 bases and J by 1 base, with 10 bases of the junction left unmatched.